This is a list of T cell receptor beta chains from one sample in a study of STAT5B mutations in CD4+ large granular lymphocyte leukemia. TCRdb's table, derived via immunoSEQ multiplex PCR, lists solely in-frame clones and lacks some. The sample has tens of thousands of clones; about 77% are singletons. The sequenced material came from CD4+ T cells from blood buffy coats. These TCRs come from a human donor in good health. Both conserved end residues are part of each CDR3. D genes are given only for firm matches. Clone size appears in some rows only: once, few, many, or a class for an expanded clone.

>TRBV27|-|TRBJ1-2|-
CASSDAGYGYTF
TGTGCCAGCAGCGACGCAGGGTATGGCTACACCTTC
>TRBV5-1|few|TRBJ1-1|-
CASSLMGNTEAFF
TGCGCCAGCAGCTTGATGGGGAACACTGAAGCTTTCTTT
>TRBV6-5|-|TRBJ1-1|-
CASRRVGGLAEAFF
TGTGCCAGCAGGAGGGTCGGGGGGCTCGCTGAAGCTTTCTTT
>TRBV4-3|few|TRBJ1-3|-
CASSQAQPGNTIYF
TGCGCCAGCAGCCAAGCTCAGCCGGGAAACACCATATATTTT
>TRBV7-2|-|TRBJ1-2|-
CASSLRSGALNYGYTF
TGTGCCAGCAGCTTAAGATCAGGGGCTCTCAACTATGGCTACACCTTC
>TRBV4-2|-|TRBJ1-2|-
CASSQVDATNYGYTF
TGTGCCAGCAGCCAAGTGGACGCTACTAACTATGGCTACACCTTC
>TRBV27|-|TRBJ2-7|-
CASSTRASSAGEQYF
TGTGCCAGCAGCACCAGGGCTAGTTCTGCTGGGGAGCAGTACTTC
>TRBV30|few|TRBJ2-2|-
CAWKNTGELFF
TGTGCCTGGAAAAACACCGGGGAGCTGTTTTTT
>TRBV10-3|-|TRBJ2-7|-
CATSVAGKRSYEQYF
TGTGCCACCAGTGTAGCAGGGAAAAGATCCTACGAGCAGTACTTC
>TRBV7-2|-|TRBJ2-5|-
CASSFRAGWETQYF
TGTGCCAGCAGTTTCCGGGCGGGGTGGGAGACCCAGTACTTC
>TRBV19|-|TRBJ1-2|TRBD1
CASWDRGKLDYGYTF
TGTGCCAGTTGGGACAGGGGTAAATTGGACTATGGCTACACCTTC
>TRBV28|once|TRBJ1-2|-
CASSLDAVGGYGYTF
TGTGCCAGCAGTTTAGATGCAGTCGGGGGCTATGGCTACACCTTC
>TRBV18|-|TRBJ2-2|-
CASSPRGVLLNTGELFF
TGTGCCAGCTCACCAAGGGGGGTTCTCCTGAACACCGGGGAGCTGTTTTTT
>TRBV6-5|-|TRBJ1-6|-
CASSSTQGHNSPLHF
TGTGCCAGCAGTTCCACGCAGGGTCATAATTCACCCCTCCACTTT
>TRBV5-4|few|TRBJ2-5|-
CASSYQETQYF
TGTGCCAGCAGCTATCAAGAGACCCAGTACTTC
>TRBV7-2|-|TRBJ2-3|-
CASSLVSLQQDTQYF
TGTGCCAGCAGCTTAGTCTCCCTTCAACAGGATACGCAGTATTTT
>TRBV7-9|-|TRBJ2-1|TRBD1
CASSPGTGAYNEQFF
TGTGCCAGCAGCCCCGGGACAGGGGCCTACAATGAGCAGTTCTTC
>TRBV4-2|few|TRBJ1-4|TRBD1
CASSQGTGVANEKLFF
TGTGCCAGCAGCCAGGGGACAGGGGTGGCTAATGAAAAACTGTTTTTT
>TRBV9|-|TRBJ2-1|TRBD2
CASSVEVLAGGNNEQFF
TGTGCCAGCAGCGTAGAAGTCCTAGCGGGGGGGAACAATGAGCAGTTCTTC
>TRBV7-2|few|TRBJ1-1|TRBD1
CASTARTGSAEAFF
TGTGCCAGCACCGCCCGGACAGGGAGTGCCGAAGCTTTCTTT
>TRBV4-3|-|TRBJ2-1|-
CASSSLVGNEQFF
TGCGCCAGCAGCTCGCTGGTAGGGAATGAGCAGTTCTTC
>TRBV7-2|-|TRBJ1-3|TRBD1
CASSLGTGGFGNTIYF
TGTGCCAGCAGCTTAGGGACAGGGGGCTTTGGAAACACCATATATTTT
>TRBV29-1|-|TRBJ1-5|TRBD1
CSVRGQPGQPQHF
TGCAGCGTCAGGGGACAGCCCGGACAGCCCCAGCATTTT
>TRBV30|-|TRBJ2-3|TRBD2
CAWKRTSGVADTQYF
TGTGCCTGGAAAAGGACTAGCGGGGTAGCAGATACGCAGTATTTT
>TRBV28|once|TRBJ2-7|TRBD1
CASRSLGTGGDYEQYF
TGTGCCAGCAGAAGTTTGGGGACAGGCGGGGACTACGAGCAGTACTTC
>TRBV5-1|-|TRBJ2-2|TRBD1
CASSLVDRGAGELFF
TGCGCCAGCAGCTTGGTTGACAGGGGAGCCGGGGAGCTGTTTTTT
>TRBV20-1|-|TRBJ2-3|-
CSASGGNTQYF
TGCAGTGCTAGTGGGGGAAATACGCAGTATTTT
>TRBV19|-|TRBJ1-1|-
CASSVGGANTEAFF
TGTGCCAGTAGTGTTGGTGGGGCAAACACTGAAGCTTTCTTT
>TRBV7-9|once|TRBJ2-7|TRBD1
CASSPGQVLYEQYF
TGTGCCAGCAGTCCGGGACAGGTCCTCTACGAGCAGTACTTC
>TRBV28|few|TRBJ1-4|TRBD1
CASSQPQGASNEKLFF
TGTGCCAGCAGTCAACCACAGGGGGCCTCTAATGAAAAACTGTTTTTT
>TRBV10-3|-|TRBJ1-2|TRBD1
CAISEEQGLGYTF
TGTGCCATCAGTGAAGAACAGGGGCTGGGCTACACCTTC
>TRBV11-2|once|TRBJ2-5|TRBD2
CASSLGASGGARETQYF
TGTGCCAGCAGCTTAGGGGCTAGCGGGGGGGCCCGGGAGACCCAGTACTTC
>TRBV30|few|TRBJ2-2|-
CAWRAQGGRNTGELFF
TGTGCCTGGAGGGCTCAGGGGGGACGGAACACCGGGGAGCTGTTTTTT
>TRBV4-2|once|TRBJ1-2|-
CASSQDSLGGYTF
TGTGCCAGCAGCCAAGACTCCCTGGGGGGCTACACCTTC
>TRBV5-4|-|TRBJ1-1|-
CASSLGGKTNTEAFF
TGTGCCAGCAGCTTGGGAGGGAAGACGAACACTGAAGCTTTCTTT
>TRBV5-1|-|TRBJ1-2|-
CAVPHLPF
TGCGCCGTCCCCCACCTCCCCTTC
>TRBV7-2|once|TRBJ1-1|-
CASSLHGGANTEAFF
TGTGCCAGCAGCTTACATGGCGGGGCGAACACTGAAGCTTTCTTT
>TRBV6-5|-|TRBJ2-7|-
CASSLTANRDYEQYF
TGTGCCAGCAGTCTTACGGCAAACAGGGACTACGAGCAGTACTTC
>TRBV27|once|TRBJ1-1|-
CASSLYLGGGAFF
TGTGCCAGCAGTTTATACCTGGGGGGCGGCGCTTTCTTT
>TRBV28|-|TRBJ2-1|TRBD2
CASSLGTSWEQFF
TGTGCCAGCAGTTTAGGGACTAGCTGGGAGCAGTTCTTC
>TRBV9|-|TRBJ2-5|-
CASSRGSQETQYF
TGTGCCAGCAGCCGGGGTAGCCAAGAGACCCAGTACTTC
>TRBV6-1|-|TRBJ2-1|TRBD2
CASKFSGNNEQFF
TGTGCCAGCAAATTTAGCGGGAACAATGAGCAGTTCTTC
>TRBV2|-|TRBJ2-1|TRBD2
CASSLTSGSYNEQFF
TGTGCCAGCAGTCTGACTAGCGGGAGTTACAATGAGCAGTTCTTC
>TRBV6-6|-|TRBJ2-2|TRBD1
CASSAPGQVSGELFF
TGTGCCAGCAGTGCACCGGGACAGGTTTCCGGGGAGCTGTTTTTT
>TRBV4-1|-|TRBJ2-5|-
CASSQDETVGGTQYF
TGCGCCAGCAGCCAAGATGAAACGGTTGGTGGGACCCAGTACTTC
>TRBV7-2|-|TRBJ2-1|-
CASSFGPSRQFF
TGTGCCAGCAGCTTTGGGCCCTCACGGCAGTTCTTC
>TRBV6-6|-|TRBJ1-5|TRBD1
CASSRDRGLKPQHF
TGTGCCAGCAGCCGGGACAGGGGACTCAAGCCCCAGCATTTT
>TRBV7-2|-|TRBJ1-2|TRBD1
CASSLGGGGGYTF
TGTGCCAGCAGCTTAGGAGGGGGCGGAGGCTACACCTTC
>TRBV7-7|-|TRBJ2-3|-
CASSLTAGADTQYF
TGTGCCAGCAGCTTAACAGCGGGTGCAGATACGCAGTATTTT
>TRBV6-5|-|TRBJ2-5|-
CASSPYKGGETQYF
TGTGCCAGCAGTCCGTACAAGGGGGGGGAGACCCAGTACTTC
>TRBV5-1|-|TRBJ2-1|-
CASSLDGKLYNEQFF
TGCGCCAGCAGCTTGGACGGTAAATTATACAATGAGCAGTTCTTC
>TRBV19|-|TRBJ1-5|-
CASSSGRGGNQPQHF
TGTGCCAGTAGTTCAGGGCGAGGGGGCAATCAGCCCCAGCATTTT
>TRBV7-8|once|TRBJ1-3|-
CASSPATHSGNTIYF
TGTGCCAGCAGCCCGGCCACCCACTCTGGAAACACCATATATTTT
>TRBV29-1|-|TRBJ2-7|TRBD1
CSVSPGQGISYEQYF
TGCAGCGTTTCCCCGGGACAGGGGATCTCCTACGAGCAGTACTTC
>TRBV7-2|-|TRBJ2-7|-
CASSLGSGVYEQYF
TGTGCCAGCAGCTTAGGTTCAGGGGTCTACGAGCAGTACTTC
>TRBV30|-|TRBJ2-7|TRBD1
CAWSSHRQGTYEQYF
TGTGCCTGGAGTTCCCATAGACAGGGGACCTACGAGCAGTACTTC
>TRBV5-4|few|TRBJ1-5|TRBD1
CASSLKDRGRQPQHF
TGTGCCAGCAGCCTAAAAGACAGGGGGCGGCAGCCCCAGCATTTT
>TRBV28|-|TRBJ1-4|-
CASSSKEKLFF
TGTGCCAGCTCCTCCAAGGAAAAACTGTTTTTT
>TRBV7-2|-|TRBJ2-7|-
CASTGWDEQYF
TGTGCCAGCACTGGTTGGGACGAGCAGTACTTC
>TRBV9|once|TRBJ1-2|TRBD1
CASSVGTGGLANYGYTF
TGTGCCAGCAGCGTAGGTACAGGGGGCCTAGCTAACTATGGCTACACCTTC